Listed below are T cell receptor beta chains from one sample, sequenced in a study of T cell repertoires in ileal Crohn's disease. Sequencing was performed with immunoSEQ multiplex PCR; in TCRdb, only in-frame clones are kept and a portion is missing. The table has 15,000 to 20,000 clones, 90% to 95% seen once. Material: ileal tissue. The receptors come from an adult with Crohn's disease. Each CDR3 is given with its conserved first and last residue. Fields, in order: V gene, clone size, CDR3 length, CDR3 protein. The size field is filled for only some rows; it gives once, few, many or a size class.

V gene: TRBV5-4; clone size: few; CDR3 length: 15; CDR3 protein: CASSLLAPGANVLTF
V gene: TRBV19; clone size: NA; CDR3 length: 14; CDR3 protein: CASSPGTGGNEQFF
V gene: TRBV10-3; clone size: NA; CDR3 length: 13; CDR3 protein: CAISESTVNTIYF
V gene: TRBV2; clone size: NA; CDR3 length: 12; CDR3 protein: CASWTGGTEASF
V gene: TRBV9; clone size: NA; CDR3 length: 16; CDR3 protein: CASSVARAGGPSEQFF
V gene: TRBV5-1; clone size: NA; CDR3 length: 18; CDR3 protein: CASSLSRLAGGHFSEQFF
V gene: TRBV4-1; clone size: NA; CDR3 length: 13; CDR3 protein: CASSHGQGYEQYF
V gene: TRBV6-5; clone size: NA; CDR3 length: 14; CDR3 protein: CASTGHGGVREQFF
V gene: TRBV19; clone size: NA; CDR3 length: 16; CDR3 protein: CASSLGDNLFTDTQYF
V gene: TRBV19; clone size: NA; CDR3 length: 14; CDR3 protein: CASSISGGGYGYTF
V gene: TRBV7-3; clone size: NA; CDR3 length: 13; CDR3 protein: CASSLGGEETQYF
V gene: TRBV10-3; clone size: NA; CDR3 length: 13; CDR3 protein: CATATDPNQPQHF
V gene: TRBV2; clone size: NA; CDR3 length: 14; CDR3 protein: CASSVRGASSEAFF
V gene: TRBV5-4; clone size: NA; CDR3 length: 14; CDR3 protein: CASSHPDSVPEAFF
V gene: TRBV27; clone size: NA; CDR3 length: 13; CDR3 protein: CASSFGTGGEQFF
V gene: TRBV5-1; clone size: NA; CDR3 length: 12; CDR3 protein: CASSFPRDTQYF
V gene: TRBV6-6; clone size: NA; CDR3 length: 13; CDR3 protein: CASSYGQQDEQHF
V gene: TRBV5-5; clone size: NA; CDR3 length: 15; CDR3 protein: CASSFGTGSADTQYF
V gene: TRBV7-2; clone size: NA; CDR3 length: 14; CDR3 protein: CASSLYGVTYEQYF
V gene: TRBV28; clone size: NA; CDR3 length: 14; CDR3 protein: CASKGTGVNTEAFF
V gene: TRBV11-3; clone size: NA; CDR3 length: 14; CDR3 protein: CASSPQGLQETQYF
V gene: TRBV18; clone size: once; CDR3 length: 15; CDR3 protein: CASSPHQGVDTEAFF
V gene: TRBV29-1; clone size: NA; CDR3 length: 16; CDR3 protein: CSVDQTSGGRTDTQYF
V gene: TRBV27; clone size: NA; CDR3 length: 15; CDR3 protein: CASSNRDRGDNEQFF
V gene: TRBV6-6; clone size: NA; CDR3 length: 13; CDR3 protein: CASGIRGGHEQYF
V gene: TRBV9; clone size: NA; CDR3 length: 14; CDR3 protein: CASSPGIEAYEQYF
V gene: TRBV4-1; clone size: NA; CDR3 length: 15; CDR3 protein: CASSQVGRGNYGYTF
V gene: TRBV7-9; clone size: NA; CDR3 length: 15; CDR3 protein: CASSHTEFSNQPQHF
V gene: TRBV6-5; clone size: NA; CDR3 length: 14; CDR3 protein: CASSYIGGSYEQYF
V gene: TRBV6-1; clone size: NA; CDR3 length: 16; CDR3 protein: CASSEAGTGFNQPQHF
V gene: TRBV9; clone size: NA; CDR3 length: 16; CDR3 protein: CASSVTSGGPWETQYF